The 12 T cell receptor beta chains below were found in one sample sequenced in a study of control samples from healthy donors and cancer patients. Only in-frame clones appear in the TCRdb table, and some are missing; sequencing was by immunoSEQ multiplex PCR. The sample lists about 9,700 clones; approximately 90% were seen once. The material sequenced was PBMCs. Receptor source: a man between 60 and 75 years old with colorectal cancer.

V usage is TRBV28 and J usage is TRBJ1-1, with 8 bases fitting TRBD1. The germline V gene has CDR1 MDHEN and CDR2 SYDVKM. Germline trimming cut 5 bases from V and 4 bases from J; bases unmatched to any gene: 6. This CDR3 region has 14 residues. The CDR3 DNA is TGTGCCAGCAGTGTAAATACAGGGGGCACTGAAGCTTTCTTT. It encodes CASSVNTGGTEAFF.

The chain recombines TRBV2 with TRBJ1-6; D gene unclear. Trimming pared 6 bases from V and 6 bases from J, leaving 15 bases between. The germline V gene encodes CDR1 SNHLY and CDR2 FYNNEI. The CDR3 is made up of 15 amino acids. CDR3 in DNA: TGTGCCAGCAGCTCCATAGACGGGGTTAATTCACCCCTCCACTTT. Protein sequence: CASSSIDGVNSPLHF.

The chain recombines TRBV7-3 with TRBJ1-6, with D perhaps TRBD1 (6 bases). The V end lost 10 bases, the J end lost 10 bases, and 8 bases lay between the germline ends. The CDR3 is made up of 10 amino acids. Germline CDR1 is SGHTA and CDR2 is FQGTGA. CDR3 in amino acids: CATTGSPLHF. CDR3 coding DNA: TGTGCCACCACAGGGTCACCCCTCCACTTT.

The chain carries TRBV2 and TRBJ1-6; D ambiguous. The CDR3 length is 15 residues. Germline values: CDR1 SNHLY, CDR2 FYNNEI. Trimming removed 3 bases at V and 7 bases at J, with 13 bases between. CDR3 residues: CASSDMNRINSPLHF. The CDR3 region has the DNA TGTGCCAGCAGTGATATGAATAGAATCAATTCACCCCTCCACTTT.

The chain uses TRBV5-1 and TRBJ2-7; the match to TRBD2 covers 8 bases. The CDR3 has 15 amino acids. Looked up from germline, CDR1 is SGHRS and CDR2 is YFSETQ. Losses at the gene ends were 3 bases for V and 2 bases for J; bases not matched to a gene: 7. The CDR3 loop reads CASSYSGGHAYEQYF. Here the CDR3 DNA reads TGCGCCAGCAGCTACAGCGGGGGCCATGCCTACGAGCAGTACTTC.

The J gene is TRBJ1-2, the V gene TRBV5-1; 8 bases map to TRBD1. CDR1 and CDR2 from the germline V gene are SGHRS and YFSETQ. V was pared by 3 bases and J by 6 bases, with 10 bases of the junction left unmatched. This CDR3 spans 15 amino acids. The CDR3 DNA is TGCGCCAGCAGCTGGGGACAGGCCAGAAGGGATGGCTACACCTTC. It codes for CASSWGQARRDGYTF.

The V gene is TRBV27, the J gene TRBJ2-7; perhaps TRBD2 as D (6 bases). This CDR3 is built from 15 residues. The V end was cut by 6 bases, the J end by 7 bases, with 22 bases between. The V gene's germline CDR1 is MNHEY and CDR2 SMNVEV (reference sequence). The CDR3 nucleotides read TGTGCCAGCAGCACCGGAGGGGCCCTCAGACGAGAGCAGTACTTC. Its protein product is CASSTGGALRREQYF.

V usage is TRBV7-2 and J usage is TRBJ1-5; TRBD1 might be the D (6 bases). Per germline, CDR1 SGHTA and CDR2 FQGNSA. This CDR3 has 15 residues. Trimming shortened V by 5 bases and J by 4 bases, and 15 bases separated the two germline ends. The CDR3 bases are TGTGCCAGCAGCGCCCAACAGGGACTTAATCAGCCCCAGCATTTT. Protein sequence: CASSAQQGLNQPQHF.

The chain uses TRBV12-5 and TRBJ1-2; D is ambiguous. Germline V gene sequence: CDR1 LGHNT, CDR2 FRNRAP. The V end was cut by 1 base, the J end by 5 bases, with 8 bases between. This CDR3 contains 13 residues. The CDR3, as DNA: TGTGCTAGTGGTTTGGACAGCTCTTATGGCTACACCTTC. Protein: CASGLDSSYGYTF.

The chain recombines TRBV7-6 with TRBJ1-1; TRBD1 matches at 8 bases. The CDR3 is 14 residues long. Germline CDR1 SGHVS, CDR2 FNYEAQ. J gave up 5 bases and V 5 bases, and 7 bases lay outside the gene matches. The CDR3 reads CASSPQGAITEAFF. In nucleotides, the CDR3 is TGTGCCAGCAGCCCGCAGGGGGCTATAACTGAAGCTTTCTTT.

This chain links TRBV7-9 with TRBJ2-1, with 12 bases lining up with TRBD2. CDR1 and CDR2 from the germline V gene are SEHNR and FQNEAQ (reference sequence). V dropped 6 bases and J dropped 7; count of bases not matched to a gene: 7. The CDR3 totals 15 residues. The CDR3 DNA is TGTGCCAGCAGTTCTGCGGGACTAGCGGGTAATGAGCAGTTCTTC. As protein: CASSSAGLAGNEQFF. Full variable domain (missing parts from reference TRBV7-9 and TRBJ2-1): DTGVSQNPRHKITKRGQNVTFRCDPISEHNRLYWYRQTLGQGPEFLTYFQNEAQLEKSRLLSDRFSAERPKGSFSTLEIQRTEQGDSAMYLCASSSAGLAGNEQFFGPGTRLTVL.

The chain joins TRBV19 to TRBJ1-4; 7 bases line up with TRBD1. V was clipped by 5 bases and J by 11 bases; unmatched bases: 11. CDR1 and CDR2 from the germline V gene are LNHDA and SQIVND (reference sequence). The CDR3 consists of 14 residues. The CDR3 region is CASSRPGQHWKLFF. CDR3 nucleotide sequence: TGTGCCAGTAGTCGACCGGGACAGCACTGGAAACTGTTTTTT.